One T cell receptor beta chain is described in this entry. Original analysis: Reference gene primer amplification gave nucleated cell count estimates. Some clones are missing from TCRdb's copy, which holds only in-frame ones; the method was immunoSEQ multiplex PCR. That table is the source of V, J and clone size, and D and trimming were worked out from the DNA. This table has about 310,000 clones, 70% to 90% appearing once. The sample originates from a study of blood T cell repertoires in COVID-19. Overall study context: Samples of COVID-19 (acute and convalescent) were obtained from the United States, Italy and Spain. T cells, B-cell-depleted T cells, or PBMCs supplied cDNA or gDNA.

J lost 2 bases, V lost 3 bases, and 5 bases had no gene match. There are 16 residues in the CDR3. CDR1 is KGHDR and CDR2 is SFDVKD in the germline V gene. This sequence originates from a woman aged 50 to 60 who had recovered from COVID-19. This chain connects TRBV24-1 to TRBJ2-2; 7 positions agree with TRBD1. The sample was peripheral blood. CDR3 in amino acids: CATSDPGTANTGELFF. As DNA, the CDR3 is TGTGCCACCAGTGATCCCGGGACAGCAAACACCGGGGAGCTGTTTTTT.